The 27 T cell receptor beta chains below come from one sample, sequenced in a study of blood T cell repertoires in COVID-19. The protocol was immunoSEQ multiplex PCR, while the TCRdb copy is restricted to in-frame clones and leaves out a portion. The table has roughly 17,000 clones, 80% to 90% seen once; the top ten hold about 9.3%. Sequenced sample: peripheral blood. These receptors were collected from an elderly man with acute or convalescent COVID-19.

This chain uses TRBV10-3 with TRBJ2-1; 9 bases are a match to TRBD2. This CDR3 is built from 14 residues. The V gene end was trimmed by 5 bases and the J gene end by 3 bases; junction bases not matched to a gene: 2. Germline V CDR1 and CDR2: ENHRY, SYGVKD. This chain's CDR3 is CAISSSGNYNEQFF. CDR3 DNA sequence: TGTGCCATCAGTTCTAGCGGGAACTACAATGAGCAGTTCTTC.

The count of this clone is one. The chain combines TRBV18 with TRBJ1-4; 8 bases line up with TRBD1. The V and J ends lost 6 bases and 8 bases, in that order; junction bases with no gene match: 8. The germline V gene encodes CDR1 KGHSH and CDR2 LQKENI. This CDR3 spans 14 amino acids. The CDR3 DNA is TGTGCCAGCTCGTACGGACAGGGAGGAGAAAAACTGTTTTTT. It yields the protein CASSYGQGGEKLFF.

The count of this clone is one. The chain employs TRBV25-1 and TRBJ1-4; 7 bases agree with TRBD1. Germline V gene data show CDR1 as MGHDK and CDR2 as SYGVNS. The CDR3 spans 15 residues. The V segment lost 9 bases and the J segment 6 bases; nucleotides outside the gene matches: 13. As DNA, the CDR3 is TGTGCCAGATCGACAGGGCCAGCCGGGGATGAAAAACTGTTTTTT. Protein product: CARSTGPAGDEKLFF.

The chain recombines TRBV5-1 with TRBJ1-1; unclear D gene. There are 16 residues in the CDR3. V dropped 3 bases and J dropped 0 bases, with 15 bases sitting between them. CDR1 is SGHRS, CDR2 YFSETQ, per germline. In DNA, the CDR3 is TGCGCCAGCAGCTCGTCTGGGTTGGGCATGAACACTGAAGCTTTCTTT. Amino acid sequence: CASSSSGLGMNTEAFF.

This clone was counted a single time. V and J are TRBV6-1 and TRBJ1-2; D is unresolved. Germline lookup yields CDR1 MNHNS and CDR2 SASEGT. The CDR3 is 12 amino acids. The V and J ends lost 0 bases and 4 bases respectively, with 3 bases between them. As DNA, the CDR3 is TGTGCCAGCAGTGAAGCCGGCTATGGCTACACCTTC. It is translated as CASSEAGYGYTF.

The chain couples TRBV5-1 to TRBJ1-2; a weak D match, TRBD1 (6 bases). From germline, CDR1 is SGHRS and CDR2 YFSETQ. V dropped 0 bases and J dropped 0 bases, with 9 bases sitting between them. The CDR3 consists of 15 residues. CDR3 amino acids: CASSLDRVANYGYTF. CDR3 sequence (DNA): TGCGCCAGCAGCTTGGACAGGGTAGCTAACTATGGCTACACCTTC.

The rearrangement uses TRBV15 and TRBJ2-1; D might be TRBD1 (6 bases). Germline CDR1 and CDR2: LNHNV and YYDKDF (reference sequence). The CDR3 length is 16 residues. Trimming removed 2 bases from V and 4 bases from J, with 15 bases in between. The CDR3 DNA reads TGTGCCACCAGCAGATCCCTATTGGACAGTTACAATGAGCAGTTCTTC. Its translation: CATSRSLLDSYNEQFF. Drawing the rest from reference TRBV15 and TRBJ2-1, the complete variable domain is DAMVIQNPRYQVTQFGKPVTLSCSQTLNHNVMYWYQQKSSQAPKLLFHYYDKDFNNEADTPDNFQSRRPNTSFCFLDIRSPGLGDTAMYLCATSRSLLDSYNEQFFGPGTRLTVL.

The chain employs TRBV11-2 and TRBJ2-2; 10 bases line up with TRBD1. The CDR3 length is 15 residues. Germline trimming cut 3 bases from V and 4 bases from J; bases unmatched to any gene: 2. Germline V CDR1 and CDR2: SGHAT, FQNNGV. Here the CDR3 DNA reads TGTGCCAGCAGCTTCGACAGGGGGCTCACCGGGGAGCTGTTTTTT. Protein: CASSFDRGLTGELFF.

This chain connects TRBV7-8 to TRBJ2-3; TRBD2 agrees at 11 bases. Germline CDR1 SGHVS, CDR2 FQNEAQ. The CDR3 sequence is 16 residues long. Losses at the gene ends were 4 bases for V and 1 base for J; bases not matched to a gene: 4. The CDR3 reads CASSSSSGGRTDTQYF. The DNA of the CDR3 is TGTGCCAGCAGCTCCTCTAGCGGGGGGCGCACAGATACGCAGTATTTT.

The chain joins TRBV11-2 to TRBJ2-7, with 7 bases that match TRBD2. Germline V CDR1 and CDR2: SGHAT, FQNNGV. J was trimmed by 3 bases and V by 1 base; bases with no gene match: 0. The CDR3 sequence is 13 residues long. For the CDR3, the DNA is TGTGCCAGCAGCTTAGTAGCGGGCTACGAGCAGTACTTC. Protein product: CASSLVAGYEQYF.

The rearrangement joins TRBV5-1 to TRBJ2-1; perhaps TRBD2 as D (5 bases). The V gene lost 5 bases and the J gene lost 4 bases, with 13 bases spanning the gap. The CDR3 sequence is 14 residues long. Per the germline V gene, CDR1 is SGHRS and CDR2 is YFSETQ. CDR3 sequence (DNA): TGCGCCAGCAGTGGTAGCGTGGGATACAATGAGCAGTTCTTC. Amino acids: CASSGSVGYNEQFF.

Here the CDR3 DNA reads TGTGCCAGCAGCTTAGCTGGGACAGGGGGTGGCTACACCTTC. Translating gives CASSLAGTGGGYTF. The chain has TRBV7-9 and TRBJ1-2; TRBD1 matches 11 bases. Trimming removed 0 bases from V and 7 bases from J; junction bases left unmatched: 1. This CDR3 region has 14 residues. CDR1 SEHNR and CDR2 FQNEAQ come from the germline V gene (reference sequence).

J is TRBJ2-7 and V is TRBV7-3, with D unresolved. This CDR3 comprises 14 residues. In germline, CDR1 is SGHTA, CDR2 FQGTGA. With 0 bases removed from V and 6 bases from J, the gap between germline ends came to 12 bases. Here the CDR3 DNA reads TGTGCCAGCAGCTTAACATCCACCTCAGGCGAGCAGTACTTC. This encodes CASSLTSTSGEQYF. Full variable domain (rest looked up from reference TRBV7-3 and TRBJ2-7): GAGVSQTPSNKVTEKGKYVELRCDPISGHTALYWYRQSLGQGPEFLIYFQGTGAADDSGLPNDRFFAVRPEGSVSTLKIQRTERGDSAVYLCASSLTSTSGEQYFGPGTRLTVT.

The V and J genes are TRBV6-5 and TRBJ1-2; TRBD1 matches at 9 bases. The germline CDR1 and CDR2 sequences are MNHEY and SVGAGI. CDR3 length: 13 amino acids. Trimming at V came to 6 bases and at J to 5 bases, leaving 4 bases not matched to a gene. CDR3 residues: CASSWTGDYGYTF. The CDR3 DNA sequence: TGTGCCAGCAGCTGGACAGGGGATTATGGCTACACCTTC.

CDR3 in amino acids: CASSLTGGVEPQHF. The CDR3 bases are TGCGCCAGCAGCTTGACAGGGGGTGTTGAGCCCCAGCATTTT. This chain links TRBV5-1 with TRBJ1-5; 8 bases fit TRBD1. After removal of 1 base from V and 8 bases from J, the junction contained 5 bases not matched to a gene. From germline, CDR1 is SGHRS and CDR2 YFSETQ. The CDR3 spans 14 residues.

The V gene is TRBV4-1, the J gene TRBJ2-2, with D possibly being TRBD1 (6 bases). This CDR3 is built from 14 residues. V lost 5 bases to trimming and J lost 2 bases, with 9 bases between them. Germline loops: CDR1 MGHRA, CDR2 YSYEKL. Here the CDR3 DNA reads TGCGCCAGCAGCGGACAGACAAACACCGGGGAGCTGTTTTTT. Translation: CASSGQTNTGELFF.

The J gene is TRBJ2-5, the V gene TRBV6-2 or TRBV6-3, with 8 bases matching TRBD2. Germline lookup yields CDR1 MNHEY and CDR2 SVGEGT. V lost 5 bases to trimming and J lost 4 bases; unmatched junction nucleotides: 12. The CDR3 covers 16 residues. In DNA form, the CDR3 reads TGTGCCAGCAGTACCTACGGGGGGGGGCCACGAGAGACCCAGTACTTC. Its translation is CASSTYGGGPRETQYF.

This chain links TRBV11-2 with TRBJ1-2; the D gene is possibly TRBD1 (5 bases). The V end was cut by 5 bases, the J end by 3 bases, with 13 bases between. Per germline, CDR1 SGHAT and CDR2 FQNNGV. CDR3 length equals 14 residues. In nucleotides, the CDR3 is TGTGCCAGCAGCAGACAGAACCTTGACTATGGCTACACCTTC. Residues: CASSRQNLDYGYTF.

The V call is TRBV30, the J call TRBJ1-5, with TRBD1 identical over 7 bases. Trimming took 2 bases from V and 7 from J; bases not matched to a gene: 8. This CDR3 region has 14 residues. Looked up from germline, CDR1 is GTSNPN and CDR2 is SVGIG (reference sequence). CDR3 residues: CAWSPQWTGQPQHF. In DNA form, the CDR3 reads TGTGCCTGGAGTCCTCAGTGGACAGGACAGCCCCAGCATTTT.

The chain is built from TRBV5-1 and TRBJ2-1; 10 bases are shared with TRBD2. Germline CDR1 and CDR2: SGHRS and YFSETQ. The CDR3 runs to 15 residues. V was clipped by 5 bases and J by 2 bases; unmatched bases: 4. CDR3 in DNA: TGCGCCAGCAGACTAACTAGCGGGGCCTACAATGAGCAGTTCTTC. It translates to CASRLTSGAYNEQFF.

The DNA for the CDR3 is TGTGCCAGCACCGCGGGATCAGATACGCAGTATTTT. Translating it yields CASTAGSDTQYF. The V call is TRBV13, the J call TRBJ2-3, with a tentative D call TRBD2 (6 bases). Per germline, CDR1 PRHDT and CDR2 FYEKMQ (reference sequence). This CDR3 contains 12 residues. V lost 7 bases to trimming and J lost 4 bases, with 9 bases between them. Combining the CDR3 with reference TRBV13 and TRBJ2-3 gives the whole variable domain AAGVIQSPRHLIKEKRETATLKCYPIPRHDTVYWYQQGPGQDPQFLISFYEKMQSDKGSIPDRFSAQQFSDYHSELNMSSLELGDSALYFCASTAGSDTQYFGPGTRLTVL.

In its sample, this clone was seen once. This chain uses TRBV27 with TRBJ2-1, with TRBD1 identical over 8 bases. CDR3 length: 14 amino acids. Germline CDR1 MNHEY, CDR2 SMNVEV (reference sequence). The J segment lost 8 bases and the V segment lost 6 bases, leaving 9 bases of the junction unmatched. The CDR3 loop is CASRLTLTGDEQFF. CDR3 DNA sequence: TGTGCCAGCAGGCTGACCCTGACAGGGGATGAGCAGTTCTTC.

The V and J genes are TRBV25-1 and TRBJ1-2, with 7 nucleotides matching TRBD1. The CDR3 loop spans 15 amino acids. Germline V gene lookup returns CDR1 MGHDK and CDR2 SYGVNS. V lost 2 bases, J lost 4 bases, and 7 bases stayed unmatched. CDR3 coding DNA: TGTGCCAGCAGTGAAGGCAACAGGGGCTCCTATGGCTACACCTTC. Amino acids: CASSEGNRGSYGYTF.

This clone has a handful of counts. The chain links TRBV24-1 to TRBJ1-5, with D unclear. The CDR3 consists of 12 residues. V was pared by 12 bases and J by 6 bases, with 14 bases between. Germline V CDR1 and CDR2: KGHDR, SFDVKD. The CDR3 is CAPGGRFQPQHF. The CDR3 bases are TGTGCCCCCGGCGGCCGTTTTCAGCCCCAGCATTTT.

The CDR3 loop is CASSEIPRSYEQYF. CDR3 sequence (DNA): TGTGCCAGCAGTGAAATTCCCAGGTCCTACGAGCAGTACTTC. The V and J genes are TRBV6-1 and TRBJ2-7; D call uncertain. The germline V and J ends were trimmed by 2 bases and 1 base, with 9 bases remaining between them. This CDR3 has 14 residues. CDR1 is MNHNS and CDR2 is SASEGT in the germline V gene.

V and J are TRBV19 and TRBJ2-3; 7 nucleotides align to TRBD2. The germline gives CDR1 LNHDA, CDR2 SQIVND (reference sequence). With 6 bases clipped from V and 5 bases from J, the junction kept 8 bases outside the gene matches. The CDR3 contains 14 residues. The CDR3, as DNA: TGTGCCAGTAGCTGGGGGGGAAAGAGAGATACGCAGTATTTT. Residues: CASSWGGKRDTQYF.

The chain employs TRBV25-1 and TRBJ2-7; a possible D gene is TRBD1 (6 bases). Trimming took 6 bases from V and 2 from J, leaving 11 bases between them. The germline CDR1 and CDR2 sequences are MGHDK and SYGVNS. This CDR3 region has 13 residues. CDR3 nucleotide sequence: TGTGCCAGCAGCCACACAGGGCCCTACGAGCAGTACTTC. Protein sequence: CASSHTGPYEQYF.